Below, 29 T cell receptor beta chains from the same sample are listed, as sequenced in a study of blood T cell repertoires in COVID-19. The repertoire was sequenced with immunoSEQ multiplex PCR; TCRdb's copy has only in-frame clones and lacks some. Among more than 300,000 clones listed, more than 70% were seen once. The sample taken for sequencing was peripheral blood. These receptors were collected from a woman in her thirties with COVID-19, enrolled during active disease.

The chain couples TRBV6-5 to TRBJ1-5; TRBD1 matches at 7 bases. This CDR3 is built from 14 residues. Germline CDR1 and CDR2: MNHEY and SVGAGI. V trimming: 2 bases; J trimming: 6 bases; junction bases outside the gene matches: 4. CDR3 sequence (DNA): TGTGCCAGCAGTTACCAGGGGGATCGTCAGCCCCAGCATTTT. This gives the protein CASSYQGDRQPQHF.

V and J are TRBV19 and TRBJ2-2; 10 bases line up with TRBD1. The length of the CDR3 is 15 residues. V shed 5 bases and J 4 bases; nucleotides not matched to a gene: 4. CDR1 is LNHDA, CDR2 SQIVND, per germline (reference sequence). Here the CDR3 DNA reads TGTGCCAGTAGTTCCCGGACAGGGGGCACCGGGGAGCTGTTTTTT. It encodes CASSSRTGGTGELFF. The whole variable domain, remainder taken from reference TRBV19 and TRBJ2-2, is DGGITQSPKYLFRKEGQNVTLSCEQNLNHDAMYWYRQDPGQGLRLIYYSQIVNDFQKGDIAEGYSVSREKKESFPLTVTSAQKNPTAFYLCASSSRTGGTGELFFGEGSRLTVL.

The chain employs TRBV24-1 and TRBJ2-3; 9 bases are a match to TRBD1. Per germline, CDR1 KGHDR and CDR2 SFDVKD. J was trimmed by 1 base and V by 3 bases; bases with no gene match: 1. The CDR3 contains 15 residues. The CDR3: CATSDNRGRTDTQYF. Written as DNA, the CDR3 is TGTGCCACCAGTGATAACAGGGGGCGCACAGATACGCAGTATTTT.

The chain employs TRBV7-9 and TRBJ2-7; D might be TRBD2 (5 bases). Germline values: CDR1 SEHNR, CDR2 FQNEAQ (reference sequence). There are 14 residues in the CDR3. The ends were cut back, 5 bases at V and 3 bases at J, with 14 bases in the middle. The CDR3: CASSSGITLYEQYF. The CDR3 DNA sequence: TGTGCCAGCAGCAGCGGTATAACGCTCTACGAGCAGTACTTC.

This clone came up once. J is TRBJ2-7 and V is TRBV7-3; D is perhaps TRBD1 (5 bases). Germline CDR1 reads SGHTA; CDR2 reads FQGTGA. The length of the CDR3 is 14 residues. V was shortened by 8 bases and J by 4 bases, with 18 bases between the two germline ends. In DNA, the CDR3 is TGTGCCAGCCGGGTTAGGGGTTATAGTTACGAGCAGTACTTC. This encodes CASRVRGYSYEQYF.

DNA of the CDR3: TGTGCCACCAGCAGAGTTAGAGACAGAGATAACTATGGCTACACCTTC. Protein: CATSRVRDRDNYGYTF. This chain joins TRBV15 and TRBJ1-2; maybe TRBD1 (5 bases). CDR3 length: 16 amino acids. Germline CDR1 LNHNV, CDR2 YYDKDF (reference sequence). The V end lost 1 base, the J end lost 1 base, and 13 bases lay between the germline ends.

CDR3 DNA: TGCAGCCCTGTCGGTTCCTACAATGAGCAGTTCTTC. Translation: CSPVGSYNEQFF. The chain joins TRBV29-1 to TRBJ2-1; D is unclear. The CDR3 extends over 12 amino acids. With 8 bases removed from V and 1 base from J, the gap between germline ends came to 9 bases. Looked up from germline, CDR1 is SQVTM and CDR2 is ANQGSEA.

The V gene is TRBV4-3, the J gene TRBJ2-5; D is possibly TRBD1 (5 bases). Between the trimmed V and J ends, which lost 0 bases and 3 bases, there was a span of 11 bases. Germline V gene sequence: CDR1 LGHNA, CDR2 YSLEER. The CDR3 loop spans 15 amino acids. For the CDR3, the DNA is TGCGCCAGCAGCCAAGATTCCGGCAGGGAAGAGACCCAGTACTTC. It translates to CASSQDSGREETQYF.

V is TRBV13 and J is TRBJ2-3, with 11 bases lining up with TRBD2. Germline lookup yields CDR1 PRHDT and CDR2 FYEKMQ (reference sequence). The V and J ends lost 0 bases and 0 bases, in that order; junction bases with no gene match: 5. The CDR3 is made up of 18 amino acids. The CDR3 DNA follows: TGTGCCAGCAGCTTAGGGGAACGACTAGCGGGAAGCACAGATACGCAGTATTTT. Translation gives CASSLGERLAGSTDTQYF.

Turning to this clone: Other nucleotide sequences in the sample specify the same CDR3. The chain employs TRBV6-5 and TRBJ2-7, with TRBD1 matching 7 bases. CDR3 length equals 14 residues. After removal of 0 bases from V and 7 bases from J, the junction contained 6 bases not matched to a gene. CDR1 MNHEY and CDR2 SVGAGI come from the germline V gene. Here the CDR3 reads CASSYSRGRGEQYF. In nucleotides, the CDR3 is TGTGCCAGCAGTTACTCGAGGGGGCGCGGGGAGCAGTACTTC.

This chain links TRBV5-8 with TRBJ2-2; 12 positions agree with TRBD2. After removal of 0 bases from V and 6 bases from J, the junction contained 3 bases not matched to a gene. Germline-derived CDR1 and CDR2 are SGHTS and YDEGEE. The CDR3 is 16 amino acids. CDR3 amino acids: CASSLGLAGDAGELFF. CDR3 DNA: TGTGCCAGCAGCTTGGGACTAGCGGGAGACGCCGGGGAGCTGTTTTTT.

V gene TRBV24-1 combines with J gene TRBJ2-4, with D perhaps TRBD1 (6 bases). The CDR3 consists of 12 residues. The germline V gene encodes CDR1 KGHDR and CDR2 SFDVKD. With 6 bases removed from V and 13 bases from J, the gap between germline ends came to 15 bases. The CDR3 nucleotides read TGTGCCACCAGTTCGGGACAAACAAAACAGTACTTC. Its translation is CATSSGQTKQYF.

This chain uses TRBV11-2 with TRBJ1-1, with D perhaps matching TRBD1 (6 bases). The germline V gene encodes CDR1 SGHAT and CDR2 FQNNGV. Trimming took 4 bases from V and 2 from J, leaving 11 bases between them. The CDR3 is made up of 14 amino acids. The CDR3 protein is CASSSGTPNTEAFF. The CDR3 DNA follows: TGTGCCAGCAGCTCGGGGACACCAAACACTGAAGCTTTCTTT.

The chain combines TRBV20-1 with TRBJ2-1; D might be TRBD2 (7 bases). Per the germline V gene, CDR1 is DFQATT and CDR2 is SNEGSKA (reference sequence). The CDR3 covers 15 residues. V was pared by 3 bases and J by 4 bases, with 16 bases between. The CDR3, as DNA: TGCAGTGCTAGTCGTGGGGCGGGGGCTTACAATGAGCAGTTCTTC. Translated: CSASRGAGAYNEQFF.

The chain joins TRBV4-2 to TRBJ1-4, with 10 bases matching TRBD1. J lost 11 bases, V lost 4 bases, and 13 bases had no gene match. The CDR3 sequence is 16 residues long. Germline loops: CDR1 LGHNA, CDR2 YNFKEQ. The CDR3 loop is CASSRGQGTNGEKLFF. In nucleotides, the CDR3 is TGTGCCAGCAGCCGGGGACAGGGGACAAATGGGGAGAAACTGTTTTTT.

The chain combines TRBV28 with TRBJ1-1; D is unclear. Trimming stripped 6 bases from V and 5 bases from J, with 19 bases between. Germline values: CDR1 MDHEN, CDR2 SYDVKM. This CDR3 comprises 15 residues. The CDR3 reads CASSPGSLAGTEAFF. In DNA, the CDR3 is TGTGCCAGCAGCCCAGGATCTCTTGCGGGAACTGAAGCTTTCTTT.

The rearrangement uses TRBV5-4 and TRBJ2-7; a possible D gene is TRBD2 (5 bases). The length of the CDR3 is 11 residues. Trimming stripped 4 bases from V and 6 bases from J, with 8 bases between. The germline V gene encodes CDR1 SGHNT and CDR2 YYREEE (reference sequence). The CDR3 DNA reads TGTGCCAGCAGCGCCGGGGTCGAGCAGTACTTC. It yields the protein CASSAGVEQYF.

This chain joins TRBV7-9 and TRBJ2-3, with 12 bases aligning to TRBD2. Germline V gene lookup returns CDR1 SEHNR and CDR2 FQNEAQ (reference sequence). The CDR3 has 16 residues. J gave up 0 bases and V 4 bases, and 2 bases lay outside the gene matches. The CDR3 reads CASSSGLAGSTDTQYF. In nucleotides, the CDR3 is TGTGCCAGCAGCTCCGGACTAGCGGGAAGCACAGATACGCAGTATTTT.

This clone was seen a few times. The genes are TRBV3-1 (or the pseudogene TRBV3-2) and TRBJ2-7, with 8 positions matching TRBD1. CDR3 size: 14 residues. The trim removed 4 bases at V and 3 bases at J, leaving 5 bases unmatched. Germline loops: CDR1 LGHDT, CDR2 YNNKEL (reference sequence). The CDR3 DNA follows: TGTGCCAGCAGCCGGACCGGACAGGGCTACGAGCAGTACTTC. It specifies CASSRTGQGYEQYF.

The V call is TRBV5-1, the J call TRBJ1-6; D ambiguous. There are 14 residues in the CDR3. Trimming removed 3 bases at V and 7 bases at J, with 11 bases between. Germline CDR1 is SGHRS and CDR2 is YFSETQ. The CDR3 coding sequence is TGCGCCAGCAGCTCCCGCCAACAGAATTCACCCCTCCACTTT. Its translation: CASSSRQQNSPLHF.

The chain recombines TRBV12-3 or TRBV12-4 with TRBJ1-3; the match to TRBD1 covers 7 bases. V shed 9 bases and J 3 bases; nucleotides not matched to a gene: 5. The CDR3 totals 13 residues. DNA for the CDR3: TGTGCCAGTACAGGGACAGTTGGAAACACCATATATTTT. Translation: CASTGTVGNTIYF.

The chain uses TRBV19 and TRBJ2-1; 9 positions agree with TRBD2. Trimming removed 0 bases from V and 5 bases from J; junction bases left unmatched: 8. The CDR3 has 17 residues. Germline V gene lookup returns CDR1 LNHDA and CDR2 SQIVND (reference sequence). The CDR3 loop reads CASSIDPLAGAHNEQFF. The DNA for the CDR3 is TGTGCCAGTAGTATAGATCCCTTAGCGGGAGCTCACAATGAGCAGTTCTTC.

This clone was seen only a few times. This sequence joins TRBV7-9 and TRBJ1-1; TRBD1 matches at 8 bases. The CDR3 is made up of 17 amino acids. From germline, CDR1 is SEHNR and CDR2 FQNEAQ (reference sequence). The V gene end was trimmed by 4 bases and the J gene end by 0 bases; junction bases not matched to a gene: 10. The CDR3 nucleotides are TGTGCCAGCAGCTCCCGTTTAAAGGGACAGGTGAACACTGAAGCTTTCTTT. Its protein is CASSSRLKGQVNTEAFF.

The chain joins TRBV7-8 to TRBJ2-5; tentatively, D is TRBD1 (6 bases). Germline CDR1 is SGHVS and CDR2 is FQNEAQ. The CDR3 contains 15 residues. Between the trimmed V and J ends, which lost 5 bases and 1 base, there was a span of 14 bases. The CDR3 loop reads CASSTRTVSQETQYF. The CDR3 region has the DNA TGTGCCAGCAGCACCCGGACAGTTTCCCAAGAGACCCAGTACTTC.

J is TRBJ2-7 and V is TRBV30, with TRBD2 matching 8 bases. The CDR3 consists of 14 residues. The V gene end was trimmed by 0 bases and the J gene end by 3 bases; junction bases not matched to a gene: 4. Germline CDR1 GTSNPN, CDR2 SVGIG (reference sequence). Here the CDR3 DNA reads TGTGCCTGGAGTGTACGCCTAGCGGGCTACGAGCAGTACTTC. Its protein is CAWSVRLAGYEQYF.

The chain joins TRBV5-5 to TRBJ1-1; D is perhaps TRBD1 (5 bases). CDR1 SGHKS and CDR2 YYEKEE come from the germline V gene (reference sequence). The CDR3 contains 16 residues. Trimming removed 5 bases at V and 4 bases at J, with 21 bases between. This CDR3 is CASRSARLRDFTEAFF. The CDR3, as DNA: TGTGCCAGCAGGTCCGCGCGCCTCAGGGATTTCACTGAAGCTTTCTTT.

The rearrangement uses TRBV9 and TRBJ2-5; a possible D gene is TRBD2 (6 bases). The V and J ends lost 2 bases and 3 bases respectively, with 11 bases between them. Germline CDR1 SGDLS, CDR2 YYNGEE. There are 14 residues in the CDR3. The CDR3 nucleotides are TGTGCCAGCAGCGTTGGGGGGATTAAAGAGACCCAGTACTTC. This encodes CASSVGGIKETQYF.

The rearrangement links TRBV4-3 to TRBJ2-5; TRBD2 matches 7 bases. The germline V gene has CDR1 LGHNA and CDR2 YSLEER. With 4 bases clipped from V and 2 bases from J, the junction kept 7 bases outside the gene matches. There are 15 residues in the CDR3. The CDR3 spells CASSLLAGIQETQYF. As DNA, the CDR3 is TGCGCCAGCAGCCTTTTAGCGGGTATACAAGAGACCCAGTACTTC.

V and J are TRBV9 and TRBJ2-1; the match to TRBD2 covers 11 bases. The J segment lost 3 bases and the V segment lost 4 bases, leaving 12 bases of the junction unmatched. Germline values: CDR1 SGDLS, CDR2 YYNGEE. The CDR3 runs 18 residues. This chain's CDR3 is CASSNIGGTSGLYNEQFF. CDR3 nucleotides: TGTGCCAGCAGCAACATAGGGGGGACTAGCGGCCTCTACAATGAGCAGTTCTTC.